This is a list of T cell receptor beta chains from one sample in a study of cytomegalovirus exposure and HLA in healthy donors. Data came from immunoSEQ multiplex PCR; TCRdb stores just in-frame clones and leaves some out. Of fewer than 150,000 clones listed, about 80% are singletons. The sequenced material came from PBMCs. These receptors all come from a female donor in good health and CMV-seropositive. The CDR3 runs from the conserved cysteine through the conserved F or W. The D gene is left open where the match is weak.

>.|TRBV5-1|16|TRBJ2-5
CASSLAITGLRETQYF
>TRBD1|TRBV2|15|TRBJ1-1
CASRLRQGAGTEAFF
>.|TRBV7-9|13|TRBJ1-1
CSSSFFQGTEAFF
>.|TRBV12-2|15|TRBJ2-2
CASPPDGQTPGELFF
>.|TRBV5-1|14|TRBJ2-7
CASSLVEGLGEQYF
>TRBD1|TRBV7-2|15|TRBJ2-7
CASSRSGTGSYEQYF
>.|TRBV5-1|15|TRBJ2-5
CASSLMGAFLETQYF
>.|TRBV5-8|19|TRBJ1-4
CASSTGMLGTLTTNEKLFF
>TRBD1|TRBV29-1|12|TRBJ2-1
CSVHRGRDEQFF
>TRBD2|TRBV7-2|18|TRBJ2-3
CASSPGAGGRGGTDTQYF
>.|TRBV19|14|TRBJ2-3
CASSQGTGEVTQYF
>.|TRBV6-5|10|TRBJ2-1
CARSKHEQFF
>TRBD1|TRBV18|13|TRBJ2-7
CASSALDRDKQYF
>.|TRBV14|13|TRBJ2-5
CASSFQYRETQYF
>.|TRBV5-1|16|TRBJ1-3
CASSFTGQTSGNTIYF
>.|TRBV27|15|TRBJ1-5
CASSLAAGFGQPQHF
>TRBD1|TRBV11-3|14|TRBJ2-1
CASSRQGDTAEQFF
>TRBD1|TRBV30|13|TRBJ1-1
CAWDRGQVTEAFF
>TRBD2|TRBV5-1|14|TRBJ2-7
CASSLAVAGGEQYF
>.|TRBV30|15|TRBJ1-2
CAWSAQGLGNYGYTF
>.|TRBV5-4|13|TRBJ1-1
CASSVTGNLQAFF
>.|TRBV30|14|TRBJ1-2
CAWTRPGDDYGYTF
>.|TRBV7-2|15|TRBJ2-3
CASSPDSLGTDTQYF
>TRBD2|TRBV10-3|14|TRBJ2-1
CAIRQLAGGFEQFF
>TRBD1|TRBV2|13|TRBJ1-1
CASSSGTAYEAFF